This entry is about one TCR beta chain. Its antigen remains unidentified. Reverse transcribing all isolated RNA meant expressed TCRB transcripts were sequenced. Sequenced by immunoSEQ multiplex PCR; TCRdb stores in-frame clones only, minus some. The sample lists 300,000 or so clones, around 7.6% seen once, with under 0.5% in the top ten. Germline CDR1 is SGHVS and CDR2 is FNYEAQ. V was pared by 4 bases and J by 6 bases, with 8 bases of the junction left unmatched. CDR3 length equals 15 residues. This sample was included in a study of beta chain features in type 1 diabetes. For the study at large: Patients looked much like healthy donors when it came to age, gender and cell yields. Study findings and constraints: Any role of HLA type in TCRB rearrangement remained unresolved here. Over-representation of high TCR-expressing cells was a possible consequence of cDNA sequencing.

This sequence originates from a woman aged 18-29 years in good health. The chain employs TRBV7-6 and TRBJ2-1, with 8 bases lining up with TRBD2. The sample was central memory CD4+ T cells from blood. The CDR3 bases are TGTGCCAGCAGCTCAGCGGGAGTTGTAGGCAATGAGCAGTTCTTC. It translates to CASSSAGVVGNEQFF.